The 13 T cell receptor beta chains listed next were all sequenced from one sample in a study of blood T cells in healthy people across ages. Then a second PCR, running roughly 7 to 11 cycles, was carried out with a sample-barcoded 5' primer and a J-beta primer mix. TCRdb re-called the 5' RACE reads through MiXCR, storing one row per CDR3 protein. The table lists hundreds of thousands of distinct CDR3 sequences, about 30% of them singletons. The specimen sequenced was blood. The source of these receptors is a woman of 80 years or more in good health.

The chain employs TRBV7-9 and TRBJ1-2; D gene ambiguous. The V end was cut by 1 base, the J end by 7 bases, with 16 bases between. Germline loops: CDR1 SEHNR, CDR2 FQNEAQ (reference sequence). The CDR3 loop spans 15 amino acids. The CDR3 DNA reads as TGTGCCAGCAGCTTAGTGGCCGCCAAAGGATCTGGCTACACCTTC. Its protein product is CASSLVAAKGSGYTF.

The V and J genes are TRBV20-1 and TRBJ1-3; no clear D. The CDR3 is 14 residues long. V gave up 3 bases and J gave up 0 bases, with 9 bases separating them. Germline values: CDR1 DFQATT, CDR2 SNEGSKA (reference sequence). The CDR3 here is CSASRPNSGNTIYF. DNA of the CDR3: TGCAGTGCTAGCCGCCCGAACTCTGGAAACACCATATATTTT.

The sample holds many counts of this clonotype. The gene calls are TRBV12-3 or TRBV12-4 and TRBJ1-2; D gene uncertain. V was pared by 2 bases and J by 6 bases, with 10 bases between. This CDR3 is 13 amino acids long. CDR3: CASSLRPPDGYTF. For the CDR3, the DNA is TGTGCCAGCAGTTTAAGGCCGCCCGATGGCTACACCTTC.

The genes are TRBV6-2 or TRBV6-3 and TRBJ2-2; 7 nucleotides line up with TRBD2. This CDR3 is built from 13 residues. V lost 5 bases, J lost 6 bases, and 3 bases stayed unmatched. Germline loops: CDR1 MNHEY, CDR2 SVGEGT. The CDR3 DNA is TGTGCCAGCAGTGAGACTAGCCCCGGGGAGCTGTTTTTT. Encoded protein: CASSETSPGELFF.

The chain carries TRBV12-3 or TRBV12-4 and TRBJ2-4; D gene uncertain. The DNA end is more similar to TRBJ2-7, so the J call may be wrong. The CDR3 totals 14 residues. The chain's CDR3 is CASSSRLGSYEQYF. Here the CDR3 DNA reads TGTGCCAGCAGTTCTAGATTGGGCTCTTACGAGCAGTACTTC.

The table lists this clonotype with many counts. The chain has TRBV5-1 and TRBJ2-7; 7 bases are a match to TRBD2. The CDR3 loop spans 14 amino acids. V dropped 1 base and J dropped 2; count of bases not matched to a gene: 3. CDR1 SGHRS and CDR2 YFSETQ come from the germline V gene. The CDR3 nucleotides are TGCGCCAGCAGCTTGAGCGGGGCCGCCTACGAGCAGTACTTC. Amino acids: CASSLSGAAYEQYF.

The table lists this clonotype with many counts. The chain carries TRBV6-6 and TRBJ2-5; D may be TRBD1 (5 bases). The CDR3 covers 11 residues. Germline CDR1 MNHNY, CDR2 SVGAGI (reference sequence). With 2 bases removed from V and 13 bases from J, the gap between germline ends came to 11 bases. The CDR3 region has the DNA TGTGCCAGCAGTTACGGGGCTCACAGGTACTTC. This gives the protein CASSYGAHRYF.

The rearrangement links TRBV10-2 to TRBJ1-5, with D possibly matching TRBD1 (5 bases). CDR3 length: 16 amino acids. Trimming shortened V by 7 bases and J by 1 base, and 17 bases separated the two germline ends. Germline CDR1 and CDR2: WSHSY and SAAADI. The CDR3 is CASTDQQGASNQPQHF. CDR3 coding DNA: TGCGCCAGCACCGACCAGCAGGGAGCAAGCAATCAGCCCCAGCATTTT.

This clonotype was recorded at least ten times. V and J are TRBV5-1 and TRBJ2-3; D gene unclear. Deletions cut 4 bases from V and 2 bases from J, with 8 bases between. This CDR3 has 13 residues. CDR1 is SGHRS, CDR2 YFSETQ, per germline. CDR3 in amino acids: CASSVSSTDTQYF. The DNA for the CDR3 is TGCGCCAGCAGCGTATCCTCCACAGATACGCAGTATTTT.

This clonotype was observed many times. The chain uses TRBV7-2 and TRBJ1-5, with D hard to call. With 7 bases removed from V and 0 bases from J, the gap between germline ends came to 13 bases. The germline CDR1 and CDR2 sequences are SGHTA and FQGNSA. This CDR3 has 15 amino acids. CDR3 DNA sequence: TGTGCCAGCACCGAGGGAGGGTATAGCAATCAGCCCCAGCATTTT. It is translated as CASTEGGYSNQPQHF.

Many counts were recorded for this clonotype. The chain carries TRBV5-5 and TRBJ1-6; a weak D match, TRBD1 (5 bases). This CDR3 is built from 15 residues. Germline-derived CDR1 and CDR2 are SGHKS and YYEKEE (reference sequence). V lost 4 bases, J lost 5 bases, and 13 bases lay in between. CDR3 nucleotides: TGTGCCAGCAGCGTGGGGACGGCCGATAATTCACCCCTCCACTTT. The encoded protein is CASSVGTADNSPLHF.

V is TRBV28 and J is TRBJ1-6, with D hard to call. The CDR3 is made up of 13 amino acids. Trimming shortened V by 9 bases and J by 7 bases, and 13 bases separated the two germline ends. The germline CDR1 and CDR2 sequences are MDHEN and SYDVKM. CDR3 loop: CASSILGNSPLHF. CDR3 bases: TGTGCCAGTTCCATCTTAGGCAATTCACCCCTCCACTTT.

This clonotype was detected ten times or more. This chain connects TRBV2 to TRBJ2-7; D gene uncertain. In germline, CDR1 is SNHLY, CDR2 FYNNEI. The CDR3 length is 13 residues. Trimming stripped 7 bases from V and 5 bases from J, with 15 bases between. Here the CDR3 reads CASISRTANEQYF. In DNA form, the CDR3 reads TGTGCCAGCATCTCGCGGACGGCCAACGAGCAGTACTTC.